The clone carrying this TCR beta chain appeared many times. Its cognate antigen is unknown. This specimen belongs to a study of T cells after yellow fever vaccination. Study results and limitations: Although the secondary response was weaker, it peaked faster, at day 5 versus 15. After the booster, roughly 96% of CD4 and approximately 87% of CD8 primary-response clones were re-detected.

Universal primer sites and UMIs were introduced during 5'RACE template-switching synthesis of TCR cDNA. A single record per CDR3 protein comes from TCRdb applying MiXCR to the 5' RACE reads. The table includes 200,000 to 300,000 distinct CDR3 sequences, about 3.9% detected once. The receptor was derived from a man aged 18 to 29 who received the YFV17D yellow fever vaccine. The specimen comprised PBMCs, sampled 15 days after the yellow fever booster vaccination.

CDR3: CAITQGSGRNTEAFF. The CDR3 DNA is TGTGCCATCACCCAGGGGTCGGGAAGGAACACTGAAGCTTTCTTT. This sequence joins TRBV10-3 and TRBJ1-1; perhaps TRBD1 as D (6 bases). Trimming removed 7 bases at V and 1 base at J, with 16 bases between. The CDR3 runs 15 residues. Germline loops: CDR1 ENHRY, CDR2 SYGVKD.